This is a list of T cell receptor beta chains from one sample in a study of blood T cell repertoires in COVID-19. TCRdb keeps only in-frame clones here, not all; method: immunoSEQ multiplex PCR. This sample has about 270,000 clones, with about four fifths found just once. Source material: peripheral blood. The source of these receptors is a woman aged 55-70 years with active or convalescent COVID-19. CDR3s leave out the opening cysteine and the closing phenylalanine or tryptophan. The D gene is left open where the match is weak. Only some rows state a clone size, as once, few, many or a class for expanded clones.

d_gene	v_gene	abundance	CDR3aa
.	TRBV7-6	.	ASSSGDYQPQH
TRBD2	TRBV5-6	.	ASSSTGSGGYPYEQY
TRBD1	TRBV2	.	ASSVRQGDNQPQH
TRBD1	TRBV9	.	ASSVGGTGSGELF
TRBD2	TRBV6-5	.	ASSYGSGAYEQY
TRBD1	TRBV19	.	ASGQGSVIGSPLH
TRBD2	TRBV4-2	once	ASSQNAAGDPTDTQY
.	TRBV2	.	ASSEARSSGANVLT
TRBD1	TRBV27	.	ASKVASGQGRVYT
TRBD1	TRBV6-2/TRBV6-3	.	ASSYSTGTGRHEQY
.	TRBV6-5	.	ASRVRGEETQY
TRBD1	TRBV5-6	.	ASSLGTAMNTEAF
TRBD1	TRBV3-1/TRBV3-2	.	ASSQAWTDRDYGYT
.	TRBV27	.	ASRQGVGELF
.	TRBV29-1	.	SVRGGPDGYT
.	TRBV27	.	ASSPRQVENTEAF
TRBD1	TRBV7-8	.	ATGQDYNSPLH
.	TRBV6-4	.	ASPPRGNEKLF
TRBD1	TRBV24-1	once	ATSPMNSGQGVGGTTDTQY
TRBD2	TRBV10-3	.	AIRKTSGGTSTDTQY
.	TRBV18	.	ASSQERETEAF
TRBD1	TRBV29-1	few	SVSHRGPGNTIY
.	TRBV10-3	.	AISDSRTDNEKLF
TRBD1	TRBV27	.	ASSFGQGLAKNIQY